These 26 T cell receptor beta chains share one sample of origin, sequenced in a study of neoadjuvant nivolumab and ipilimumab in lung cancer. Method: immunoSEQ multiplex PCR; TCRdb's copy keeps in-frame clones and lacks some. The table lists 24,000 or so clones, 65% to 85% of them singletons. The sequencing here drew on peripheral blood, taken before neoadjuvant nivolumab, alone or with ipilimumab. These receptors were collected from an adult with non-small cell lung cancer.

This clone appeared once. The V gene is TRBV4-2, the J gene TRBJ1-5; D is perhaps TRBD1 (6 bases). The CDR3 covers 16 residues. Trimming cost V 0 bases and J 6 bases, with 15 bases left between them. From germline, CDR1 is LGHNA and CDR2 YNFKEQ. The CDR3 spells CASSQEMVGGLQPQHF. The DNA for the CDR3 is TGTGCCAGCAGCCAAGAAATGGTCGGGGGCCTTCAGCCCCAGCATTTT.

The V and J genes are TRBV6-5 and TRBJ1-4; 7 bases line up with TRBD1. This CDR3 comprises 15 residues. J lost 0 bases, V lost 6 bases, and 4 bases had no gene match. Per the germline V gene, CDR1 is MNHEY and CDR2 is SVGAGI. DNA of the CDR3: TGTGCCAGCAGAACAGACAGGGCAACTAATGAAAAACTGTTTTTT. Translated: CASRTDRATNEKLFF.

This clone was detected only once. The chain combines TRBV2 with TRBJ1-1, with D possibly being TRBD1 (6 bases). The CDR3 runs to 14 residues. Trimming shortened V by 4 bases and J by 7 bases, and 16 bases separated the two germline ends. Germline-derived CDR1 and CDR2 are SNHLY and FYNNEI. CDR3 DNA sequence: TGTGCCAGCAGTGTATCGGGGGGCGGGGGTGAAGCTTTCTTT. Translating it yields CASSVSGGGGEAFF.

The V and J genes are TRBV27 and TRBJ2-1, with a weak D call TRBD2 (6 bases). There are 16 residues in the CDR3. The V and J ends lost 1 base and 9 bases respectively, with 19 bases between them. CDR1 and CDR2 (germline): MNHEY, SMNVEV (reference sequence). The CDR3 region is CASSLLRGSKFGEQFF. In nucleotides, the CDR3 is TGTGCCAGCAGTTTATTGCGGGGAAGCAAGTTTGGTGAGCAGTTCTTC.

The chain employs TRBV6-4 and TRBJ1-6; D might be TRBD1 (5 bases). The germline gives CDR1 MRHNA, CDR2 SNTAGT. This CDR3 region has 16 residues. Between the trimmed V and J ends, which lost 5 bases and 2 bases, there was a span of 13 bases. CDR3 in DNA: TGTGCCAGCAGTTCCAATGGGACGGCCTATAATTCACCCCTCCACTTT. This encodes CASSSNGTAYNSPLHF.

This rearrangement joins TRBV29-1 to TRBJ2-2; either TRBD1 or TRBD2 may fit D (6 bases each). V dropped 6 bases and J dropped 7 bases, with 24 bases sitting between them. The CDR3 covers 16 residues. Germline lookup yields CDR1 SQVTM and CDR2 ANQGSEA. The chain's CDR3 is CSVGPRGPRGGGELFF. CDR3 coding DNA: TGCAGCGTCGGCCCCCGGGGGCCGCGAGGAGGCGGGGAGCTGTTTTTT.

The chain joins TRBV7-2 to TRBJ2-3; the D is unclear. The ends were cut back, 0 bases at V and 1 base at J, with 8 bases in the middle. Germline V gives CDR1 SGHTA, CDR2 FQGNSA. The CDR3 is made up of 15 amino acids. CDR3 nucleotides: TGTGCCAGCAGCTTAGCGCTGGTCCGCACAGATACGCAGTATTTT. It is translated as CASSLALVRTDTQYF.

This chain connects TRBV28 to TRBJ1-5; D unresolved. Germline loops: CDR1 MDHEN, CDR2 SYDVKM. This CDR3 spans 13 amino acids. Trimming shortened V by 2 bases and J by 9 bases, and 11 bases separated the two germline ends. The DNA for the CDR3 is TGTGCCAGCAGTTTAAATTCCGGTGGGCCCCAGCATTTT. This sequence encodes CASSLNSGGPQHF.

This chain joins TRBV13 and TRBJ2-7, with D maybe TRBD1 (5 bases). The germline gives CDR1 PRHDT, CDR2 FYEKMQ (reference sequence). Trimming pared 0 bases from V and 0 bases from J, leaving 6 bases between. CDR3 length: 14 amino acids. The CDR3 loop reads CASSLGGVSYEQYF. As DNA, the CDR3 is TGTGCCAGCAGCTTAGGAGGGGTCTCCTACGAGCAGTACTTC.

Notes on this clone: A clone one base away is much larger, so this may be a read error. The chain joins TRBV10-3 to TRBJ2-2; tentatively, D is TRBD1 or TRBD2 (5 bases each). This CDR3 comprises 12 residues. V lost 8 bases to trimming and J lost 1 base, with 5 bases between them. Germline V gene data show CDR1 as ENHRY and CDR2 as SYGVKD. In nucleotides, the CDR3 is TGTGCCATCGGGGGGAACACCGGGGAGCTGTTTTTT. It codes for CAIGGNTGELFF.

This clone appeared a few times. The rearrangement uses TRBV10-3 and TRBJ1-1; 7 bases are a match to TRBD1. The germline CDR1 and CDR2 sequences are ENHRY and SYGVKD. Trimming took 3 bases from V and 11 from J; bases not matched to a gene: 9. The CDR3 is 13 amino acids. Here the CDR3 DNA reads TGTGCCATCAGTGACATTTCCAGGGGGTTGGCTTTCTTT. Protein: CAISDISRGLAFF.

V is TRBV7-2 and J is TRBJ2-7; 8 bases align to TRBD1. Germline CDR1 SGHTA, CDR2 FQGNSA. The junction had 5 bases not matched to a gene; V was cut back by 3 bases and J by 1 base. This CDR3 region has 15 residues. The CDR3 is CASSFAGGSSYEQYF. The DNA of the CDR3 is TGTGCCAGCAGCTTCGCAGGGGGCAGTTCCTACGAGCAGTACTTC.

The chain uses TRBV2 and TRBJ2-3; no reliable D call. The V end lost 2 bases, the J end lost 4 bases, and 10 bases lay between the germline ends. The CDR3 has 14 residues. Germline-derived CDR1 and CDR2 are SNHLY and FYNNEI. The CDR3 DNA reads TGTGCCAGCAGTGAAAAAAGGACGGCAGATACGCAGTATTTT. This sequence encodes CASSEKRTADTQYF.

This clone was found a few times. The chain links TRBV10-1 to TRBJ1-1; 8 bases are shared with TRBD1. The germline V gene encodes CDR1 WNHNN and CDR2 SYGVQD (reference sequence). The CDR3 runs to 15 residues. The V gene end was trimmed by 6 bases and the J gene end by 0 bases; junction bases not matched to a gene: 6. The CDR3 bases are TGCGCCAGCAGGCCGACAGGGGATCTGAACACTGAAGCTTTCTTT. Translating gives CASRPTGDLNTEAFF.

The chain uses TRBV12-2 and TRBJ1-3; the D segment call TRBD1 is taken from the table without a DNA check. TRBV12-2 is a documented pseudogene. The CDR3 has 19 amino acids. The CDR3 here is CASRFWDRVREVSGNTIYF. CDR3 coding DNA: TGTGCAAGTCGCTTCTGGGACAGGGTAAGGGAGGTCTCTGGAAACACCATATATTTT.

The gene calls are TRBV6-5 and TRBJ1-5; 9 nucleotides align to TRBD1. The CDR3 totals 15 residues. The V gene end was trimmed by 0 bases and the J gene end by 6 bases; junction bases not matched to a gene: 3. The germline V gene has CDR1 MNHEY and CDR2 SVGAGI. The CDR3 nucleotides are TGTGCCAGCAGTTACTCTTGGACAGGGGTTCAGCCCCAGCATTTT. Protein product: CASSYSWTGVQPQHF.

This clone was found a few times. In nucleotides, the CDR3 is TGCGCCAGCAGCCCAAGAGGGGGTTCAGATACGCAGTATTTT. The encoded protein is CASSPRGGSDTQYF. V is TRBV5-1 and J is TRBJ2-3; tentatively, D is TRBD1 (6 bases). Germline V gene data show CDR1 as SGHRS and CDR2 as YFSETQ. With 4 bases removed from V and 4 bases from J, the gap between germline ends came to 13 bases. This CDR3 comprises 14 residues. Full variable domain (missing parts from reference TRBV5-1 and TRBJ2-3): KAGVTQTPRYLIKTRGQQVTLSCSPISGHRSVSWYQQTPGQGLQFLFEYFSETQRNKGNFPGRFSGRQFSNSRSEMNVSTLELGDSALYLCASSPRGGSDTQYFGPGTRLTVL.

This clone appeared a few times. This chain joins TRBV10-3 and TRBJ1-6; D gene ambiguous. V lost 8 bases, J lost 10 bases, and 12 bases lay in between. This CDR3 is 12 amino acids long. Germline V gene lookup returns CDR1 ENHRY and CDR2 SYGVKD. The CDR3 sequence is CAIGPYGSPLHF. The DNA of the CDR3 is TGTGCCATCGGGCCCTATGGGTCACCCCTCCACTTT.

Comment on this clone: A read error may produce the germline difference seen at one junction end. The chain recombines TRBV13 with TRBJ1-6; D gene unclear. CDR1 is PRHDT, CDR2 FYEKMQ, per germline (reference sequence). There are 14 residues in the CDR3. CDR3 nucleotide sequence: TGTGCCAGCAGGTTAGGAGGCTATAATTCACCCCTCCACTTT. Translating gives CASRLGGYNSPLHF.

The chain has TRBV6-5 and TRBJ1-5; D not certain. The V and J ends lost 0 bases and 7 bases respectively, with 7 bases between them. The CDR3 contains 13 residues. Germline loops: CDR1 MNHEY, CDR2 SVGAGI. The CDR3: CASSYSERQPQHF. The CDR3 nucleotides read TGTGCCAGCAGTTACTCGGAGAGGCAGCCCCAGCATTTT.

The V call is TRBV6-1, the J call TRBJ1-6, with 8 bases lining up with TRBD1. V trimming: 6 bases; J trimming: 10 bases; junction bases outside the gene matches: 11. Germline values: CDR1 MNHNS, CDR2 SASEGT. The CDR3 is 15 residues long. The CDR3 loop reads CASSFPRGRGSPLHF. The CDR3 DNA is TGTGCCAGCAGCTTCCCCAGGGGGCGCGGGTCACCCCTCCACTTT.

The V gene is TRBV6-1, the J gene TRBJ1-1, with D unresolved. The length of the CDR3 is 14 residues. The V and J ends lost 2 bases and 4 bases respectively, with 11 bases between them. Germline CDR1 reads MNHNS; CDR2 reads SASEGT. The CDR3 protein is CASSESRVITEAFF. In nucleotides, the CDR3 is TGTGCCAGCAGTGAAAGTAGGGTAATCACTGAAGCTTTCTTT.

The CDR3 loop reads CASSPRTGGIGTEAFF. In nucleotides, the CDR3 is TGTGCCAGCAGCCCCCGTACAGGGGGAATCGGCACTGAAGCTTTCTTT. The chain links TRBV7-2 to TRBJ1-1, with 8 nucleotides matching TRBD1. V was clipped by 5 bases and J by 4 bases; unmatched bases: 12. Germline assignment: CDR1 SGHTA and CDR2 FQGNSA. The CDR3 extends over 16 amino acids. The full variable domain, rest sourced from reference TRBV7-2 and TRBJ1-1, is GAGVSQSPSNKVTEKGKDVELRCDPISGHTALYWYRQSLGQGLEFLIYFQGNSAPDKSGLPSDRFSAERTGGSVSTLTIQRTQQEDSAVYLCASSPRTGGIGTEAFFGQGTRLTVV.

The rearrangement uses TRBV18 and TRBJ1-2, with D possibly matching TRBD1 (6 bases). V was pared by 3 bases and J by 5 bases, with 16 bases between. Germline V gene sequence: CDR1 KGHSH, CDR2 LQKENI. The CDR3 runs 15 residues. The CDR3 coding sequence is TGTGCCAGCTCACCCCTCCTGGCAGGGGAGTATGGCTACACCTTC. It codes for CASSPLLAGEYGYTF.

The gene calls are TRBV9 and TRBJ1-6; 10 bases map to TRBD1. The CDR3 is 14 residues long. Germline V gene sequence: CDR1 SGDLS, CDR2 YYNGEE. V trimming: 7 bases; J trimming: 8 bases; junction bases outside the gene matches: 6. CDR3 protein: CASSPGQGDSPLHF. The CDR3, as DNA: TGTGCCAGCTCTCCCGGACAGGGGGATTCACCCCTCCACTTT.

The chain is built from TRBV6-5 and TRBJ1-3, with TRBD1 identical over 8 bases. Looked up from germline, CDR1 is MNHEY and CDR2 is SVGAGI. This CDR3 is built from 15 residues. V shed 5 bases and J 0 bases; nucleotides not matched to a gene: 3. The CDR3 reads CASSPDRDSGNTIYF. In DNA form, the CDR3 reads TGTGCCAGCAGTCCGGACAGGGACTCTGGAAACACCATATATTTT.